The 20 T cell receptor beta chains below all came from one sample that was sequenced in a study of PD-L1 blockade in urothelial cancer. The protocol was immunoSEQ multiplex PCR, while the TCRdb copy is restricted to in-frame clones and leaves out a portion. Of more than 35,000 clones listed, 82% were seen once; the top ten hold roughly 3.2%. The sequencing here drew on PBMCs, taken around atezolizumab (anti-PD-L1) treatment. These receptors came from a man between 65 and 80 years old with urothelial cancer.

The CDR3 bases are TGCGCCAGCAGCCAAGATGGGGGGGCAATAGATACGCAGTATTTT. It codes for CASSQDGGAIDTQYF. This sequence joins TRBV4-1 and TRBJ2-3; perhaps TRBD2 as D (7 bases). This CDR3 spans 15 amino acids. Trimming stripped 0 bases from V and 5 bases from J, with 12 bases between. Germline V CDR1 and CDR2: MGHRA, YSYEKL.

V gene TRBV19 combines with J gene TRBJ1-5; TRBD1 might be the D (6 bases). CDR3 length: 16 residues. V lost 3 bases to trimming and J lost 1 base, with 13 bases between them. CDR1 and CDR2 from the germline V gene are LNHDA and SQIVND (reference sequence). CDR3 region: CASSIGRTASNQPQHF. CDR3 nucleotides: TGTGCCAGTAGTATCGGCCGGACAGCCAGCAATCAGCCCCAGCATTTT.

The genes are TRBV7-2 and TRBJ2-1; 7 positions agree with TRBD2. Looked up from germline, CDR1 is SGHTA and CDR2 is FQGNSA. The CDR3 has 14 residues. The V and J ends lost 5 bases and 2 bases, in that order; junction bases with no gene match: 3. The CDR3 nucleotides are TGTGCCAGCAGCGAGGGACTAACCTACAATGAGCAGTTCTTC. Translating gives CASSEGLTYNEQFF.

The chain links TRBV7-3 to TRBJ2-5; maybe TRBD1 (6 bases). Germline values: CDR1 SGHTA, CDR2 FQGTGA. CDR3 length: 18 amino acids. V was clipped by 5 bases and J by 5 bases, with 27 bases between them. The CDR3 sequence is CASSPGQRWQGLSETQYF. CDR3 DNA: TGTGCCAGCAGCCCCGGCCAGCGGTGGCAGGGGCTAAGCGAGACCCAGTACTTC.

The V and J genes are TRBV9 and TRBJ2-5; possible D gene TRBD1, 5 bases. This CDR3 has 13 amino acids. The ends were cut back, 4 bases at V and 7 bases at J, with 14 bases in the middle. The germline V gene encodes CDR1 SGDLS and CDR2 YYNGEE. The CDR3 is CASSKAGPGTQYF. The CDR3 DNA is TGTGCCAGCAGCAAAGCAGGGCCTGGGACCCAGTACTTC.

The rearrangement joins TRBV4-1 to TRBJ1-3; D is undetermined. Trimming removed 1 base from V and 3 bases from J, with 7 bases in between. The CDR3 is 14 amino acids. Per germline, CDR1 MGHRA and CDR2 YSYEKL. CDR3 loop: CASSQGLLGNTIYF. The CDR3 DNA is TGCGCCAGCAGCCAAGGACTGCTTGGAAACACCATATATTTT.

This clone appeared a few times. The J gene is TRBJ1-4, the V gene TRBV28; 7 bases are a match to TRBD1. This CDR3 region has 15 residues. After removal of 5 bases from V and 8 bases from J, the junction contained 11 bases not matched to a gene. CDR1 is MDHEN, CDR2 SYDVKM, per germline. CDR3 sequence (DNA): TGTGCCAGCAGTAGTGCGGAGGGGGCGAGGGAAAAACTGTTTTTT. It translates to CASSSAEGAREKLFF.

The rearrangement joins TRBV11-3 to TRBJ2-3; 7 bases match TRBD2. CDR1 is SGHNT, CDR2 YENEEA, per germline. The CDR3 runs to 15 residues. V shed 5 bases, J shed 0 bases, and the junction held 5 bases outside the gene matches. The CDR3 DNA follows: TGTGCCAGCAGCCGAAGCGGGGCTAGCACAGATACGCAGTATTTT. It yields the protein CASSRSGASTDTQYF.

This rearrangement joins TRBV5-1 to TRBJ2-7, with D perhaps TRBD2 (5 bases). The CDR3 is 14 amino acids. V was cut by 6 bases and J by 7 bases, with 20 bases left in between. CDR1 is SGHRS and CDR2 is YFSETQ in the germline V gene. The DNA for the CDR3 is TGCGCCAGCACCCCCGAGGGTTCCGTTTGGGAGCAGTACTTC. Amino acid sequence: CASTPEGSVWEQYF.

This clone was seen just once. The chain joins TRBV18 to TRBJ2-5; D perhaps matches TRBD2 (5 bases). Germline V CDR1 and CDR2: KGHSH, LQKENI. This CDR3 region has 13 residues. Trimming stripped 2 bases from V and 1 base from J, with 5 bases between. The CDR3 DNA reads as TGTGCCAGCTCACCAGCGGGCCAAGAGACCCAGTACTTC. Translated: CASSPAGQETQYF.

This clone was seen a handful of times. This chain joins TRBV7-8 and TRBJ2-7; TRBD1 matches at 7 bases. CDR3 length equals 15 residues. Germline V gene lookup returns CDR1 SGHVS and CDR2 FQNEAQ. V trimming: 1 base; J trimming: 6 bases; junction bases outside the gene matches: 9. The DNA for the CDR3 is TGTGCCAGCAGCTTAGAGGGGACAGCCACTGCCGAGCAGTACTTC. This codes for CASSLEGTATAEQYF.

This clone was observed a single time. The chain recombines TRBV7-8 with TRBJ2-7, with TRBD1 identical over 11 bases. The CDR3 extends over 18 amino acids. V shed 1 base and J 0 bases; nucleotides not matched to a gene: 8. Germline CDR1 reads SGHVS; CDR2 reads FQNEAQ. CDR3 sequence reads: CASSLGISDRGLSYEQYF. CDR3 DNA: TGTGCCAGCAGCTTAGGTATTTCGGACAGGGGGCTCTCCTACGAGCAGTACTTC.

The chain uses TRBV6-1 and TRBJ2-7; D is possibly TRBD2 (5 bases). Trimming pared 5 bases from V and 7 bases from J, leaving 12 bases between. The CDR3 runs 12 residues. Per germline, CDR1 MNHNS and CDR2 SASEGT. The CDR3 loop reads CASSIIREEQYF. CDR3 nucleotide sequence: TGTGCCAGCAGTATAATCCGGGAAGAGCAGTACTTC.

The gene calls are TRBV7-2 and TRBJ2-1, with 12 bases that match TRBD2. CDR1 SGHTA and CDR2 FQGNSA come from the germline V gene. The CDR3 has 16 residues. The trim removed 4 bases at V and 2 bases at J, leaving 3 bases unmatched. The chain's CDR3 is CASSSRLAGAYNEQFF. The CDR3 DNA reads as TGTGCCAGCAGCTCTAGACTAGCGGGGGCCTACAATGAGCAGTTCTTC.

The J gene is TRBJ2-5, the V gene TRBV28, with D possibly matching TRBD2 (5 bases). Trimming pared 5 bases from V and 10 bases from J, leaving 14 bases between. The CDR3 loop spans 12 amino acids. Germline values: CDR1 MDHEN, CDR2 SYDVKM. Written as DNA, the CDR3 is TGTGCCAGCAGTCAAAACCCCGGGGACCAGTACTTC. It codes for CASSQNPGDQYF.

V and J are TRBV7-2 and TRBJ2-2, with 9 positions matching TRBD1. J gave up 7 bases and V 5 bases, and 5 bases lay outside the gene matches. The germline V gene encodes CDR1 SGHTA and CDR2 FQGNSA. The CDR3 is 14 residues long. Here the CDR3 DNA reads TGTGCCAGCAGCGGGGACAGGGTTATCGGGGAGCTGTTTTTT. It translates to CASSGDRVIGELFF.

This clone was seen once. The chain has TRBV19 and TRBJ2-7; 10 bases map to TRBD2. With 5 bases clipped from V and 2 bases from J, the junction kept 6 bases outside the gene matches. CDR1 is LNHDA, CDR2 SQIVND, per germline (reference sequence). The CDR3 length is 15 residues. This CDR3 is CASSVLAGTAYEQYF. CDR3 in DNA: TGTGCCAGTAGTGTACTAGCGGGGACTGCCTACGAGCAGTACTTC.

This chain uses TRBV29-1 with TRBJ1-4, with a tentative D call TRBD1 (5 bases). CDR1 is SQVTM and CDR2 is ANQGSEA in the germline V gene. Trimming left V 4 bases short and J 5 bases short, with 11 bases between. The length of the CDR3 is 13 residues. The CDR3 nucleotides are TGCAGCGTTGTGCGGGACGGGAATGAAAAACTGTTTTTT. It specifies CSVVRDGNEKLFF.

The rearrangement joins TRBV20-1 to TRBJ2-1; D not certain. The CDR3 sequence is 11 residues long. Between the trimmed V and J ends, which lost 2 bases and 10 bases, there was a span of 9 bases. CDR1 is DFQATT and CDR2 is SNEGSKA in the germline V gene (reference sequence). CDR3 DNA sequence: TGCAGTGCTAGATACATCTCCGAGCAGTTCTTC. Translating it yields CSARYISEQFF.

A few counts support this clone. The chain couples TRBV4-3 to TRBJ2-3, with unresolved D. V shed 0 bases and J shed 10 bases, with 14 bases lying between them. This CDR3 contains 14 residues. CDR1 and CDR2 from the germline V gene are LGHNA and YSLEER. The CDR3 DNA reads as TGCGCCAGCAGCCAAGATCGCGGTTCGGTAGCGCAGTATTTT. Residues: CASSQDRGSVAQYF.